The text below deals with one T cell receptor beta chain. The antigen is unknown. The sample comes from a study of cytomegalovirus exposure and HLA in healthy donors. On the study more broadly: Early on, a data release was issued that held roughly 80 million unique TCRs from HLA-typed donors.

The PCR used 60 Vbeta and 13 Jbeta primers. Data came from immunoSEQ multiplex PCR; TCRdb stores just in-frame clones and leaves some out. Counted here are just under 95,000 clones, roughly 86% occurring once; the ten biggest clones make up 5.6%. Overall study results and limits: The study put under 200 TCR beta chains on its list as cytomegalovirus-associated. The authors considered a cluster of highly shared sequence variants likely to be a sequencing artifact.

This TCR was recovered from a woman aged 18-30 years in good health and CMV-seropositive. The sequencing sample was made of PBMCs.

CDR3 sequence (DNA): TGCGCCAGCAGCCGACAGGGGTTAAATGAAAAACTGTTTTTT. Translating it yields CASSRQGLNEKLFF. The chain is built from TRBV5-1 and TRBJ1-4, with TRBD1 identical over 8 bases. Germline V gene data show CDR1 as SGHRS and CDR2 as YFSETQ. This CDR3 spans 14 amino acids. The V gene end was trimmed by 4 bases and the J gene end by 5 bases; junction bases not matched to a gene: 4.